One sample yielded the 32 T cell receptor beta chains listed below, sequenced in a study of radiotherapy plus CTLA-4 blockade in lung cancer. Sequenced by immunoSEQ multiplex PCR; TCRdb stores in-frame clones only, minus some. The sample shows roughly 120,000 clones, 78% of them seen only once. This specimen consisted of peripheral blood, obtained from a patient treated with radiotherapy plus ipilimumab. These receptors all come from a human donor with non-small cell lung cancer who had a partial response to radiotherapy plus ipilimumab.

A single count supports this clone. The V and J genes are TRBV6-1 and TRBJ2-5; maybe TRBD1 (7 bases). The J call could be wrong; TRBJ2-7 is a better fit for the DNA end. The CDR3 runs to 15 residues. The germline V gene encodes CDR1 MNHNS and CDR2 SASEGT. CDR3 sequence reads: CASSEGRGWGDEQYF. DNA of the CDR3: TGTGCCAGCAGTGAAGGCAGGGGGTGGGGGGACGAGCAGTACTTC.

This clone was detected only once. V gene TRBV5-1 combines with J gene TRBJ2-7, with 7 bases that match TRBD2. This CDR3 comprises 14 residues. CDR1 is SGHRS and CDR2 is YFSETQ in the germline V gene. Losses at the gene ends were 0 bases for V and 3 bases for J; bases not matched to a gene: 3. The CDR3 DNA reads TGCGCCAGCAGCTTGGCGGGGGGTTTCTACGAGCAGTACTTC. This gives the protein CASSLAGGFYEQYF.

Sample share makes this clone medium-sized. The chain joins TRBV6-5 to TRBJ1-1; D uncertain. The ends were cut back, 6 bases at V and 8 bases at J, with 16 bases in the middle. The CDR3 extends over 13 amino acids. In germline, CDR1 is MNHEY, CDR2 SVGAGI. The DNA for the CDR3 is TGTGCCAGCAGGCCAGAGGCAATCGGGGAAGCTTTCTTT. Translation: CASRPEAIGEAFF.

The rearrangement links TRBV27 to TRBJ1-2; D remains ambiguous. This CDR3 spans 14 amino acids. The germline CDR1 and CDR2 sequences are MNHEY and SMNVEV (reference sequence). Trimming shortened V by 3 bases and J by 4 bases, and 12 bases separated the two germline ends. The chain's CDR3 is CASSFRSEAYGYTF. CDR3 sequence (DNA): TGTGCCAGCAGTTTTCGATCAGAGGCCTATGGCTACACCTTC.

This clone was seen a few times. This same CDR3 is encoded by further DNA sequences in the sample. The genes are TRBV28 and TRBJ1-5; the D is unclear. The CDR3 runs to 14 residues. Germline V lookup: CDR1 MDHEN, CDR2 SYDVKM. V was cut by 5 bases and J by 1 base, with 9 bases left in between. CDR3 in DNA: TGTGCCAGCAGTGGAGGTGGGAGCAATCAGCCCCAGCATTTT. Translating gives CASSGGGSNQPQHF. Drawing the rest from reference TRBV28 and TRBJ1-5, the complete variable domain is DVKVTQSSRYLVKRTGEKVFLECVQDMDHENMFWYRQDPGLGLRLIYFSYDVKMKEKGDIPEGYSVSREKKERFSLILESASTNQTSMYLCASSGGGSNQPQHFGDGTRLSIL.

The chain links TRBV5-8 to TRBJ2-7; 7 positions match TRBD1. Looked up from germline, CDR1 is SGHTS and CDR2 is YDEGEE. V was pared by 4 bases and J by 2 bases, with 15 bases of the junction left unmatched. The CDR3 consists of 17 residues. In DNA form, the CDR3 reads TGTGCCAGCAGCGAAAAGGCAGGGGGTGGATGGGCCTACGAGCAGTACTTC. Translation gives CASSEKAGGGWAYEQYF.

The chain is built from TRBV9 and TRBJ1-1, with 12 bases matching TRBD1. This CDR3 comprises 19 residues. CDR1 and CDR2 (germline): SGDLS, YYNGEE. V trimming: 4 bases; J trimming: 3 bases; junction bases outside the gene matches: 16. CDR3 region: CASSPYTRDRGRRDTEAFF. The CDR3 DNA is TGTGCCAGCAGCCCGTACACCCGGGACAGGGGGCGAAGGGACACTGAAGCTTTCTTT.

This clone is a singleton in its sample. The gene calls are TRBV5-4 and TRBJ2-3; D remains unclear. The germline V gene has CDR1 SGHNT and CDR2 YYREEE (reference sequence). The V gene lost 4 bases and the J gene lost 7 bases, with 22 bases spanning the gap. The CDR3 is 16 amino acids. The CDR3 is CASSVQTERQRHTQYF. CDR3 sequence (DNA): TGTGCCAGCAGCGTACAGACGGAACGTCAACGTCATACGCAGTATTTT.

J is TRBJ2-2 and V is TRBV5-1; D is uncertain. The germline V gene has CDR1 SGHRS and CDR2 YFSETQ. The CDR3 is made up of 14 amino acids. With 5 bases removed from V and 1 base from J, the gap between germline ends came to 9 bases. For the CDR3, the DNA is TGCGCCAGCAGTCTAACTGTGAACACCGGGGAGCTGTTTTTT. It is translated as CASSLTVNTGELFF.

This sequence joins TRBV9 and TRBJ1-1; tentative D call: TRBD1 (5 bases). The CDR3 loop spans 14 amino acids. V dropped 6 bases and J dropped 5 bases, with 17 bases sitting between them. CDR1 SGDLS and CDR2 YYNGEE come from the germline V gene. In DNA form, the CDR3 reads TGTGCCAGCAACAGGAATGGGCTTGAAACTGAAGCTTTCTTT. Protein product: CASNRNGLETEAFF. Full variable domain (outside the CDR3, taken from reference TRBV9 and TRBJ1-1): DSGVTQTPKHLITATGQRVTLRCSPRSGDLSVYWYQQSLDQGLQFLIQYYNGEERAKGNILERFSAQQFPDLHSELNLSSLELGDSALYFCASNRNGLETEAFFGQGTRLTVV.

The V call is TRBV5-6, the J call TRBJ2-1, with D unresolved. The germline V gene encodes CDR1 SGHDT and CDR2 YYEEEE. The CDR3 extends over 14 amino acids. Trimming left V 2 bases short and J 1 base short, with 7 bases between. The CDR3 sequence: CASSFAGSYNEQFF. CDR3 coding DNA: TGTGCCAGCAGCTTCGCAGGATCCTACAATGAGCAGTTCTTC.

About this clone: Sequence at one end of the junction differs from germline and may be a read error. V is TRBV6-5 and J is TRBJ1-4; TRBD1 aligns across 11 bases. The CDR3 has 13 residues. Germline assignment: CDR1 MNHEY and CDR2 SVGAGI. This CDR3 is CASSYPRDRGEIF. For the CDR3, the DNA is TGTGCCAGCAGTTACCCAAGGGACAGGGGGGAAATTTTT.

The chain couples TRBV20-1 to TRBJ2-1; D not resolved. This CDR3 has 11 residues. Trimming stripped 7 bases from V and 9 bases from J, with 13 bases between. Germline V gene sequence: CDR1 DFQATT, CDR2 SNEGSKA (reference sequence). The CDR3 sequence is CSGDRGGEQFF. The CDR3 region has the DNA TGCAGTGGAGACCGAGGTGGTGAGCAGTTCTTC.

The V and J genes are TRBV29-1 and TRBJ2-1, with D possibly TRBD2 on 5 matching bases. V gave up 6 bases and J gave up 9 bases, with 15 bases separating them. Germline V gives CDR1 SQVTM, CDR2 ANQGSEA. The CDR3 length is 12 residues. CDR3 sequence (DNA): TGCAGCGTAATAGCGTTGTCAGCTGAGCAGTTCTTC. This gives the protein CSVIALSAEQFF.

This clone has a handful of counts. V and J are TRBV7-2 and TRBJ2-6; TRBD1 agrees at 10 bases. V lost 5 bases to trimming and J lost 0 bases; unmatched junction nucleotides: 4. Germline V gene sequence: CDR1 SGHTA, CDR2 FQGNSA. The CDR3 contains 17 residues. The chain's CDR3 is CASSRGQGTSGANVLTF. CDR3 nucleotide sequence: TGTGCCAGCAGCCGGGGACAGGGGACCTCTGGGGCCAACGTCCTGACTTTC.

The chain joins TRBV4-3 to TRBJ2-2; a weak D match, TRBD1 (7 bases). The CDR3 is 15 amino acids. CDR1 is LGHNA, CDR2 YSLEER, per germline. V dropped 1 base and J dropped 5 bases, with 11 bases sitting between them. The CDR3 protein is CASSQAGGFTGELFF. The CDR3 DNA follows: TGCGCCAGCAGCCAAGCAGGGGGGTTTACCGGGGAGCTGTTTTTT.

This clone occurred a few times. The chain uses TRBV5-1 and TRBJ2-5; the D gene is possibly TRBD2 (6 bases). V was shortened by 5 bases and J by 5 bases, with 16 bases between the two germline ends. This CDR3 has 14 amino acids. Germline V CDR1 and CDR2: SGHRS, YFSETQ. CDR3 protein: CASRGGTRTETQYF. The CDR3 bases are TGCGCCAGCAGAGGAGGGACTCGGACGGAGACCCAGTACTTC.

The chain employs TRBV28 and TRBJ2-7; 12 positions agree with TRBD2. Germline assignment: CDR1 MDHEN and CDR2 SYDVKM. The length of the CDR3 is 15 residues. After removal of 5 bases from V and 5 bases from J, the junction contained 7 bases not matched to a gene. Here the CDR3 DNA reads TGTGCCAGCAGTAAGGGACTAGCGGGTTTAGACGAGCAGTACTTC. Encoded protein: CASSKGLAGLDEQYF.

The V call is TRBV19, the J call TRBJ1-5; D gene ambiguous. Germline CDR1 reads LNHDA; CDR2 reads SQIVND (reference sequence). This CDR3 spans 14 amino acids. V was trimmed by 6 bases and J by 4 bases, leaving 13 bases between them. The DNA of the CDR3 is TGTGCCAGTAGCCCTGATTGGGCTAATCAGCCCCAGCATTTT. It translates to CASSPDWANQPQHF. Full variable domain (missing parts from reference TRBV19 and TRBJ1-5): DGGITQSPKYLFRKEGQNVTLSCEQNLNHDAMYWYRQDPGQGLRLIYYSQIVNDFQKGDIAEGYSVSREKKESFPLTVTSAQKNPTAFYLCASSPDWANQPQHFGDGTRLSIL.

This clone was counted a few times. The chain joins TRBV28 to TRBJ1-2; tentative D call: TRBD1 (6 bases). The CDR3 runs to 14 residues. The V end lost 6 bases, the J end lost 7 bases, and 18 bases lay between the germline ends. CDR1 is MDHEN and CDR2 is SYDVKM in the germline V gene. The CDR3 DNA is TGTGCCAGCAGCTTGACAGGATACCTCAGTGGCTACACCTTC. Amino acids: CASSLTGYLSGYTF.

CDR3 amino acids: CASSQAHRGSGANVLTF. The CDR3 region has the DNA TGCGCCAGCAGCCAAGCACACCGCGGCTCTGGGGCCAACGTCCTGACTTTC. This chain joins TRBV4-3 and TRBJ2-6; no firm D call. CDR1 and CDR2 (germline): LGHNA, YSLEER. This CDR3 contains 17 residues. V gave up 1 base and J gave up 0 bases, with 10 bases separating them.

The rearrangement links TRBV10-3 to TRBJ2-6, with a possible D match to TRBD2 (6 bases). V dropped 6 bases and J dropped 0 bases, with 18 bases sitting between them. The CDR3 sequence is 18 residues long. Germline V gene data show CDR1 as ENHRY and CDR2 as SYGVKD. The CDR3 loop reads CAISQMGGGSSGANVLTF. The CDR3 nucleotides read TGTGCCATCAGCCAAATGGGGGGAGGAAGCTCTGGGGCCAACGTCCTGACTTTC.

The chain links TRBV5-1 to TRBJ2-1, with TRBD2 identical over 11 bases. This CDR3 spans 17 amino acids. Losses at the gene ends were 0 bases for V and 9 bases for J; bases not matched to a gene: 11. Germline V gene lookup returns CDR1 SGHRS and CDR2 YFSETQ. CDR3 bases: TGCGCCAGCAGCTTGGATGGGGCTAGCGGGGGGAGGGCTGAGCAGTTCTTC. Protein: CASSLDGASGGRAEQFF. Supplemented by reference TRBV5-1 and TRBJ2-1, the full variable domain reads KAGVTQTPRYLIKTRGQQVTLSCSPISGHRSVSWYQQTPGQGLQFLFEYFSETQRNKGNFPGRFSGRQFSNSRSEMNVSTLELGDSALYLCASSLDGASGGRAEQFFGPGTRLTVL.

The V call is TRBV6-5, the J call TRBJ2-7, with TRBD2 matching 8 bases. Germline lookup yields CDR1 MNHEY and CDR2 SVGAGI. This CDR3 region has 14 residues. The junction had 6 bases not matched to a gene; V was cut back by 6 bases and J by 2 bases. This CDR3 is CASSRGLAAYEQYF. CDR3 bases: TGTGCCAGCAGCCGAGGACTAGCCGCCTACGAGCAGTACTTC.

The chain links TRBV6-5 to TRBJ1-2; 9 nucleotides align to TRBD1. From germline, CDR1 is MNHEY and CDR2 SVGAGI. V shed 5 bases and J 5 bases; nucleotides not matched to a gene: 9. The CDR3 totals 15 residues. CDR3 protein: CASSTTLGTGYGYTF. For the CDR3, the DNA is TGTGCCAGCAGTACAACCCTTGGGACAGGGTATGGCTACACCTTC.

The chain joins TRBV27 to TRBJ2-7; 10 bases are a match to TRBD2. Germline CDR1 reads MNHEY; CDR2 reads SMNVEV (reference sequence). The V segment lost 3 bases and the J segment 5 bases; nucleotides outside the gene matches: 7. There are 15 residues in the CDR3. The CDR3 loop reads CASSFSLAGDNEQYF. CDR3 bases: TGTGCCAGCAGTTTCAGCCTAGCGGGAGACAACGAGCAGTACTTC.

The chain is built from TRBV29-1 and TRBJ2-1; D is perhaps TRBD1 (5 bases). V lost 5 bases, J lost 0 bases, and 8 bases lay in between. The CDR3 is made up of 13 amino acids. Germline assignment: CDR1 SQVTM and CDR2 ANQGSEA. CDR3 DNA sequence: TGCAGCGTTAAAGGGGCCTCCTACAATGAGCAGTTCTTC. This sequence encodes CSVKGASYNEQFF.

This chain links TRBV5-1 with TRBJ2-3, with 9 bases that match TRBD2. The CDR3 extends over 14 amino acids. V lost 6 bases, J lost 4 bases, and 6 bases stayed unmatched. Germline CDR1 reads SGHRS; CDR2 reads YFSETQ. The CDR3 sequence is CASTLGGRADTQYF. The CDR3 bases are TGCGCCAGCACCCTCGGCGGGAGGGCAGATACGCAGTATTTT.

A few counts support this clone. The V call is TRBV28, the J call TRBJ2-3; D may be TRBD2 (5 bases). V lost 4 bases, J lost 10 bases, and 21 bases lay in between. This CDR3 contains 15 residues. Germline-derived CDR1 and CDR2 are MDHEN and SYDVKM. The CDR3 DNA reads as TGTGCCAGCAGTTCCCGCCAAAACCAGGCCGGGGCGCAGTATTTT. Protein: CASSSRQNQAGAQYF.

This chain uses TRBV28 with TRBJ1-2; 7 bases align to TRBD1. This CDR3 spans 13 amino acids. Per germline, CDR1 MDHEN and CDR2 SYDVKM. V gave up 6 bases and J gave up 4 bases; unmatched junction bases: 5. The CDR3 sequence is CASRPGTAYGYTF. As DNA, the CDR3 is TGTGCCAGCAGACCCGGGACAGCCTATGGCTACACCTTC.

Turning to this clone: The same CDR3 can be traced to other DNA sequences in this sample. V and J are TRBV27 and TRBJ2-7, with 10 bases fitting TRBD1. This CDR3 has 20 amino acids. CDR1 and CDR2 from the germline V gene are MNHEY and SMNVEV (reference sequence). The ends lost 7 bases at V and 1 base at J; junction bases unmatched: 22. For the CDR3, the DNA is TGTGCCAGCATTCCAATAGTTGGACAGGGGGTTAGGGCCCGTTCCTACGAGCAGTACGTC. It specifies CASIPIVGQGVRARSYEQYV.

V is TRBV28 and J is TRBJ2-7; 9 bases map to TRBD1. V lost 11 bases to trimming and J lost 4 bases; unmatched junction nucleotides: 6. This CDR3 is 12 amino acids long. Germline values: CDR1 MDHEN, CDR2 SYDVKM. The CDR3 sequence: CAVMGTGYEQYV. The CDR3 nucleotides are TGTGCCGTCATGGGGACAGGGTACGAGCAGTACGTC.